The 32 T cell receptor beta chains given below trace back to one sample, sequenced in a study of blood T cells in healthy people across ages. With a J-beta primer mix and a sample-barcoded 5' primer, a second PCR ran about 6 to 11 cycles. TCRdb ran MiXCR on the 5' RACE reads and lists one entry per CDR3 protein. The sample lists 750,000 to 850,000 distinct CDR3 sequences, roughly 25% seen once, with under 4% in the top ten. The same specimen was also included in a second study, on T cells of mothers and their children.

The sample taken for sequencing was blood. These receptors were obtained from a boy younger than 18 in good health.

This clonotype appeared a few times. The rearrangement joins TRBV7-2 to TRBJ2-1, with 8 bases that match TRBD1. V shed 1 base and J 4 bases; nucleotides not matched to a gene: 6. This CDR3 contains 16 residues. The germline V gene has CDR1 SGHTA and CDR2 FQGNSA. The DNA for the CDR3 is TGTGCCAGCAGCTTAGTTGCAGGGGGCATTTACAATGAGCAGTTCTTC. This gives the protein CASSLVAGGIYNEQFF.

The chain uses TRBV4-3 and TRBJ2-5; 11 nucleotides align to TRBD2. The CDR3 is 15 amino acids. J was trimmed by 5 bases and V by 4 bases; bases with no gene match: 6. Germline CDR1 is LGHNA and CDR2 is YSLEER. The CDR3 is CASSRQLAGVETQYF. The CDR3 DNA sequence: TGCGCCAGCAGCCGTCAACTAGCGGGGGTGGAGACCCAGTACTTC.

This sequence joins TRBV28 and TRBJ2-5; 10 bases are shared with TRBD2. This CDR3 comprises 18 residues. Unmatched junction bases numbered 11, after V lost 2 bases and J lost 2 bases. The germline V gene has CDR1 MDHEN and CDR2 SYDVKM. The DNA of the CDR3 is TGTGCCAGCAGTTTAGGGTCGTTGGGGACTAGCGTACAAGAGACCCAGTACTTC. Amino acid sequence: CASSLGSLGTSVQETQYF.

This clonotype was observed a few times. The J gene is TRBJ2-4, the V gene TRBV6-2 or TRBV6-3; 7 nucleotides line up with TRBD1. The CDR3 is 15 amino acids. Trimming at V came to 6 bases and at J to 4 bases, leaving 9 bases not matched to a gene. CDR1 and CDR2 from the germline V gene are MNHEY and SVGEGT. The CDR3 nucleotides read TGTGCCAGCAGCCTCCCGCACAGGGGAAAAAACATTCAGTACTTC. Protein product: CASSLPHRGKNIQYF.

This clonotype was seen a few times. This rearrangement joins TRBV3-1 to TRBJ1-4, with a possible D match to TRBD1 (5 bases). Germline CDR1 and CDR2: LGHDT and YNNKEL (reference sequence). The V end was cut by 0 bases, the J end by 8 bases, with 13 bases between. This CDR3 contains 15 residues. Here the CDR3 reads CASSQDVQGREKLFF. The CDR3 nucleotides read TGTGCCAGCAGCCAAGACGTCCAGGGCAGAGAAAAACTGTTTTTT.

This clonotype was counted between two and nine times. The chain recombines TRBV7-3 with TRBJ2-1; 10 positions agree with TRBD1. The better agreement between TRBJ2-5 and the DNA end casts doubt on the J call. CDR1 is SGHTA and CDR2 is FQGTGA in the germline V gene. CDR3 length: 15 residues. The CDR3 DNA is TGTGCCAGCAGCTTAGGGACAGGGGTCCGGGAGACCCAGTACTTC. It specifies CASSLGTGVRETQYF.

This chain uses TRBV7-2 with TRBJ1-2; D call uncertain. CDR3 length: 12 amino acids. Germline CDR1 and CDR2: SGHTA and FQGNSA. V lost 2 bases and J 7 bases, leaving 8 bases between the germline ends. CDR3 DNA: TGTGCCAGCAGCTTATCTTTTTCTGGCTACACCTTC. Its translation: CASSLSFSGYTF. The entire variable domain, with the rest obtained from reference TRBV7-2 and TRBJ1-2, is as follows: GAGVSQSPSNKVTEKGKDVELRCDPISGHTALYWYRQSLGQGLEFLIYFQGNSAPDKSGLPSDRFSAERTGGSVSTLTIQRTQQEDSAVYLCASSLSFSGYTFGSGTRLTVV.

The rearrangement uses TRBV15 and TRBJ1-1, with a tentative D call TRBD1 (5 bases). The CDR3 is 15 residues long. V gave up 0 bases and J gave up 4 bases, with 12 bases separating them. Per the germline V gene, CDR1 is LNHNV and CDR2 is YYDKDF (reference sequence). For the CDR3, the DNA is TGTGCCACCAGCAGAGAGGCAGGGATTGGCACTGAAGCTTTCTTT. Amino acids: CATSREAGIGTEAFF. Looking up the rest from reference TRBV15 and TRBJ1-1 gives the full variable domain: DAMVIQNPRYQVTQFGKPVTLSCSQTLNHNVMYWYQQKSSQAPKLLFHYYDKDFNNEADTPDNFQSRRPNTSFCFLDIRSPGLGDTAMYLCATSREAGIGTEAFFGQGTRLTVV.

This clonotype occurred once. The gene calls are TRBV20-1 and TRBJ2-2, with TRBD2 as a possible D gene (6 bases). Germline CDR1 and CDR2: DFQATT and SNEGSKA (reference sequence). This CDR3 is 15 amino acids long. The germline V and J ends were trimmed by 6 bases and 1 base, with 15 bases remaining between them. The CDR3 coding sequence is TGCAGTGCCCCCCTCGCGGGGAGGAACACCGGGGAGCTGTTTTTT. This gives the protein CSAPLAGRNTGELFF.

The chain couples TRBV29-1 to TRBJ1-1; D is perhaps TRBD1 (6 bases). CDR1 SQVTM and CDR2 ANQGSEA come from the germline V gene. Deletions cut 3 bases from V and 1 base from J, with 15 bases between. CDR3 length: 15 residues. Here the CDR3 reads CSVDPRQAQNTEAFF. Here the CDR3 DNA reads TGCAGCGTTGACCCCCGACAGGCCCAGAACACTGAAGCTTTCTTT.

This clonotype appeared a few times. This chain links TRBV20-1 with TRBJ1-1, with D maybe TRBD1 (6 bases). The CDR3 consists of 14 residues. The V end lost 2 bases, the J end lost 1 base, and 11 bases lay between the germline ends. Germline lookup yields CDR1 DFQATT and CDR2 SNEGSKA (reference sequence). The CDR3, as DNA: TGCAGTGCTAGACCTGGGGACACGAACACTGAAGCTTTCTTT. It translates to CSARPGDTNTEAFF.

The gene calls are TRBV5-1 and TRBJ2-7; D is uncertain. The CDR3 consists of 13 residues. Trimming took off 3 bases at V and 3 bases at J, with 10 bases between the two ends. Germline-derived CDR1 and CDR2 are SGHRS and YFSETQ. The CDR3 loop reads CASSSQVGYEQYF. In DNA form, the CDR3 reads TGCGCCAGCAGCTCGCAGGTAGGCTACGAGCAGTACTTC.

This rearrangement joins TRBV2 to TRBJ2-7, with 7 bases aligning to TRBD1. Germline V gene data show CDR1 as SNHLY and CDR2 as FYNNEI. The CDR3 has 15 amino acids. The V and J ends lost 5 bases and 4 bases, in that order; junction bases with no gene match: 11. CDR3 sequence reads: CASSTRQGSVYEQYF. CDR3 in DNA: TGTGCCAGCAGTACTAGACAGGGTAGTGTGTACGAGCAGTACTTC.

The table lists this clonotype with a few counts. This chain connects TRBV12-3 or TRBV12-4 to TRBJ2-4; 8 positions match TRBD1. V gave up 6 bases and J gave up 9 bases; unmatched junction bases: 10. The CDR3 has 14 amino acids. The DNA of the CDR3 is TGTGCCAGCAGCCCTGGACAGGGATTGGGCATTCAGTACTTC. Protein product: CASSPGQGLGIQYF.

This clonotype turned up a few times. The chain joins TRBV29-1 to TRBJ1-2, with D tentatively TRBD1 (5 bases). V dropped 1 base and J dropped 5 bases, with 11 bases sitting between them. This CDR3 has 13 residues. Per germline, CDR1 SQVTM and CDR2 ANQGSEA. CDR3 loop: CSVEGGLRYGYTF. CDR3 bases: TGCAGCGTTGAAGGGGGCCTACGATATGGCTACACCTTC.

This clonotype was found a few times. The junction shows a germline mismatch at one end, possibly a read error. V is TRBV6-5 and J is TRBJ2-1, with D unclear. The CDR3 covers 14 residues. The germline CDR1 and CDR2 sequences are MNHEY and SVGAGI. The CDR3 loop is CASSYSDSFNEQFF. The CDR3 coding sequence is TGTGCCAGCAGTTACTCCGACTCCTTCAATGAGCAGTTCTTC.

This clonotype appeared a few times. The CDR3, as DNA: TGTGCCAGCAGCGGACCGGGACAGGGCAACGAGCAGTACTTC. Protein product: CASSGPGQGNEQYF. The chain has TRBV9 and TRBJ2-7; TRBD1 matches at 9 bases. This CDR3 has 14 residues. V trimming: 3 bases; J trimming: 5 bases; junction bases outside the gene matches: 6. In germline, CDR1 is SGDLS, CDR2 YYNGEE.

The J gene is TRBJ2-1, the V gene TRBV7-2; tentatively, D is TRBD2 (5 bases). CDR3 length: 14 amino acids. The ends were cut back, 5 bases at V and 3 bases at J, with 11 bases in the middle. Germline V gene data show CDR1 as SGHTA and CDR2 as FQGNSA. CDR3 DNA sequence: TGTGCCAGCAGCCCCAGGACTTTCTACAATGAGCAGTTCTTC. It specifies CASSPRTFYNEQFF. Complete variable domain (other parts from reference TRBV7-2 and TRBJ2-1): GAGVSQSPSNKVTEKGKDVELRCDPISGHTALYWYRQSLGQGLEFLIYFQGNSAPDKSGLPSDRFSAERTGGSVSTLTIQRTQQEDSAVYLCASSPRTFYNEQFFGPGTRLTVL.

This clonotype was counted a few times. J is TRBJ1-1 and V is TRBV12-3 or TRBV12-4; tentative D call: TRBD1 (5 bases). V was shortened by 4 bases and J by 3 bases, with 12 bases between the two germline ends. The CDR3 runs 14 residues. The CDR3 sequence is CASSSPGGDTEAFF. The CDR3 coding sequence is TGTGCCAGCAGTTCCCCCGGAGGGGACACTGAAGCTTTCTTT.

This clonotype was detected a few times. Compared with germline, one end of the junction differs, possibly owing to a read error. The chain employs TRBV27 and TRBJ2-5; 7 bases are shared with TRBD1. Germline V gene lookup returns CDR1 MNHEY and CDR2 SMNVEV (reference sequence). The CDR3 consists of 19 residues. CDR3 in DNA: TGCGCCAGCAGCACACCCAAAACCCCTGAAGACAGGGTCAGGGAGACCCAGTACTTC. Amino acids: CASSTPKTPEDRVRETQYF.

There are a few counts of this clonotype. The chain couples TRBV7-8 to TRBJ2-1, with D possibly matching TRBD2 (5 bases). Germline CDR1 and CDR2: SGHVS and FQNEAQ. The CDR3 consists of 15 residues. Trimming stripped 5 bases from V and 4 bases from J, with 15 bases between. The CDR3 loop is CASSREGGKYNEQFF. The CDR3 coding sequence is TGTGCCAGCAGCCGGGAAGGAGGTAAATACAATGAGCAGTTCTTC.

The genes are TRBV28 and TRBJ1-2; D is unresolved. V lost 6 bases to trimming and J lost 7 bases, with 12 bases between them. The germline gives CDR1 MDHEN, CDR2 SYDVKM. The CDR3 is made up of 12 amino acids. The CDR3 DNA follows: TGTGCCAGCAGGACCAGCTCTCGTGGCTACACCTTC. This translates into CASRTSSRGYTF.

The sample holds a few counts of this clonotype. The gene calls are TRBV4-3 and TRBJ2-4; weak D call: TRBD2 (7 bases). The V end was cut by 1 base, the J end by 5 bases, with 12 bases between. This CDR3 has 15 residues. Germline V gives CDR1 LGHNA, CDR2 YSLEER. For the CDR3, the DNA is TGCGCCAGCAGCCAAGTACAGGGAGGGGAAAACATTCAGTACTTC. Encoded protein: CASSQVQGGENIQYF.

The gene calls are TRBV24-1 and TRBJ2-3, with a tentative D call TRBD1 (6 bases). The V end was cut by 5 bases, the J end by 3 bases, with 14 bases between. The CDR3 loop spans 15 amino acids. The germline gives CDR1 KGHDR, CDR2 SFDVKD. The CDR3 coding sequence is TGTGCCACCAGTGGGACAGAAGAAATAACAGATACGCAGTATTTT. Protein: CATSGTEEITDTQYF.

The chain is built from TRBV7-2 and TRBJ2-1, with D unclear. Deletions cut 1 base from V and 0 bases from J, with 7 bases between. The CDR3 runs to 15 residues. CDR1 SGHTA and CDR2 FQGNSA come from the germline V gene. The CDR3 is CASSLVKSSYNEQFF. Here the CDR3 DNA reads TGTGCCAGCAGCTTAGTTAAGAGCTCCTACAATGAGCAGTTCTTC.

The chain links TRBV11-2 to TRBJ2-7; maybe TRBD1 (6 bases). Germline V lookup: CDR1 SGHAT, CDR2 FQNNGV. Trimming cost V 1 base and J 2 bases, with 12 bases left between them. There are 15 residues in the CDR3. In DNA form, the CDR3 reads TGTGCCAGCAGCTTAGTTCCACAGGGCCCCTACGAGCAGTACTTC. It specifies CASSLVPQGPYEQYF.

In this sample, this clonotype turned up a few times. V and J are TRBV6-2 or TRBV6-3 and TRBJ2-7, with 10 bases aligning to TRBD1. Trimming at V came to 4 bases and at J to 7 bases, leaving 10 bases not matched to a gene. Germline lookup yields CDR1 MNHEY and CDR2 SVGEGT. This CDR3 has 15 residues. CDR3 DNA: TGTGCCAGCAGTTCCGCCGGGACAGGGGTTCGGGAGCAGTACTTC. It translates to CASSSAGTGVREQYF.

This clonotype has at least ten counts. The genes are TRBV29-1 and TRBJ2-1; no reliable D call. This CDR3 comprises 14 residues. V lost 3 bases and J 10 bases, leaving 19 bases between the germline ends. CDR1 is SQVTM, CDR2 ANQGSEA, per germline. The CDR3 coding sequence is TGCAGCGTTGATTCCCTTCTCTCTAGTGGGGAGCAGTTCTTC. Its protein product is CSVDSLLSSGEQFF.

The table lists this clonotype with a few counts. The chain recombines TRBV7-9 with TRBJ2-3; TRBD1 agrees at 8 bases. The CDR3 runs 13 residues. V trimming: 11 bases; J trimming: 1 base; junction bases outside the gene matches: 5. Per the germline V gene, CDR1 is SEHNR and CDR2 is FQNEAQ (reference sequence). The CDR3 bases are TGTGCCCACCAGGGGGCCCGCACAGATACGCAGTATTTT. Residues: CAHQGARTDTQYF.

This clonotype was picked up a small number of times. V usage is TRBV6-5 and J usage is TRBJ1-2; D not certain. Trimming removed 5 bases at V and 4 bases at J, with 14 bases between. This CDR3 is built from 14 residues. Germline V CDR1 and CDR2: MNHEY, SVGAGI. The CDR3 spells CASSPSRTAYGYTF. Here the CDR3 DNA reads TGTGCCAGCAGTCCCTCCCGAACAGCCTATGGCTACACCTTC.

V usage is TRBV12-3 or TRBV12-4 and J usage is TRBJ2-5; weak D call: TRBD2 (5 bases). The CDR3 has 13 amino acids. V lost 5 bases to trimming and J lost 4 bases, with 11 bases between them. The CDR3, as DNA: TGTGCCAGCAGTGTACTAGAGCGAGAGACCCAGTACTTC. This gives the protein CASSVLERETQYF.

The chain uses TRBV12-3 or TRBV12-4 and TRBJ2-7; 10 bases are a match to TRBD1. The length of the CDR3 is 16 residues. The junction had 11 bases not matched to a gene; V was cut back by 5 bases and J by 4 bases. The DNA for the CDR3 is TGTGCCAGCAGTCCCCCTGGGACAGGGGAGGTGTACGAGCAGTACTTC. Amino acids: CASSPPGTGEVYEQYF.